This TCR beta chain was sequenced for a study of beta chain features in type 1 diabetes. Findings of the study overall: Shortening of TCRB CDR3s, moderate but significant, appeared in all four CD4+ subsets of Type 1 diabetes patients.

Investigators reverse transcribed all isolated RNA, so they sequenced expressed TCRB transcripts. Only in-frame clones appear in the TCRdb table, and some are missing; sequencing was by immunoSEQ multiplex PCR. The data show roughly 330,000 clones, roughly 14% seen once. Note on this clone: The antigen is unknown.

This receptor was identified in a woman younger than 35 with type 1 diabetes. The specimen was naive CD4+ T cells from blood.

The CDR3 here is CSYSGGNTGELFF. The CDR3, as DNA: TGCAGCTATAGCGGGGGGAACACCGGGGAGCTGTTTTTT. This rearrangement joins TRBV29-1 to TRBJ2-2; 9 bases fit TRBD2. CDR3 length equals 13 residues. Per the germline V gene, CDR1 is SQVTM and CDR2 is ANQGSEA. With V trimmed by 8 bases and J by 1 base, 2 bases remained unmatched.